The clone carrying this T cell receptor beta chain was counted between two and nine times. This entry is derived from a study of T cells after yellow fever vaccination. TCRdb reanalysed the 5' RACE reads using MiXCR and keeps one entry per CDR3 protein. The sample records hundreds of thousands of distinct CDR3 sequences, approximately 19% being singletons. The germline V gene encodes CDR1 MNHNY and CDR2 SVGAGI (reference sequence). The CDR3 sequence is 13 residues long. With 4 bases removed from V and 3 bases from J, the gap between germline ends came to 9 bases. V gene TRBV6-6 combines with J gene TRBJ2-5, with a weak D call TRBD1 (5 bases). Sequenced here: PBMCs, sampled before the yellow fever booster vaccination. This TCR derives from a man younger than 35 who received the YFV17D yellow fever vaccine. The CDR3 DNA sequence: TGTGCCAGCAGTTTACAGGCAGAAGAGACCCAGTACTTC. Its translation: CASSLQAEETQYF.